The 27 T cell receptor beta chains below come from one sample, sequenced in a study of T cells in localized non-small cell lung cancer. This table comes from immunoSEQ multiplex PCR, and its TCRdb copy is limited to in-frame clones, with some not included. The table records 15,000 or so clones, 70% to 90% of them present only once. This sample comprised peripheral blood mononuclear cells, obtained before any cancer treatment. These receptors were obtained from a male donor aged 60 or older with stage II lung adenocarcinoma.

The rearrangement uses TRBV29-1 and TRBJ2-7, with TRBD1 matching 8 bases. The V segment lost 5 bases and the J segment 6 bases; nucleotides outside the gene matches: 12. In germline, CDR1 is SQVTM, CDR2 ANQGSEA. The CDR3 is made up of 14 amino acids. CDR3 in amino acids: CSVIPGQGAGEQYF. DNA of the CDR3: TGCAGCGTTATTCCCGGGCAGGGGGCGGGCGAGCAGTACTTC.

The chain uses TRBV15 and TRBJ2-1, with D perhaps matching TRBD2 (5 bases). Germline V gives CDR1 LNHNV, CDR2 YYDKDF (reference sequence). V was clipped by 8 bases and J by 6 bases, with 11 bases between them. This CDR3 spans 12 amino acids. The CDR3 here is CATGVAGNEQFF. The CDR3 coding sequence is TGTGCCACCGGGGTGGCGGGCAATGAGCAGTTCTTC.

The J gene is TRBJ1-4, the V gene TRBV7-9; no clear D. The V end lost 5 bases, the J end lost 0 bases, and 7 bases lay between the germline ends. This CDR3 region has 14 residues. Germline V gene lookup returns CDR1 SEHNR and CDR2 FQNEAQ (reference sequence). For the CDR3, the DNA is TGTGCCAGCAGCCCCCCAGCAACTAATGAAAAACTGTTTTTT. It yields the protein CASSPPATNEKLFF.

This sequence joins TRBV5-1 and TRBJ2-5, with a weak D call TRBD1 (5 bases). Between the trimmed V and J ends, which lost 0 bases and 5 bases, there was a span of 8 bases. Per germline, CDR1 SGHRS and CDR2 YFSETQ. CDR3 length: 13 residues. The CDR3 here is CASSLAGKETQYF. CDR3 DNA: TGCGCCAGCAGCTTGGCAGGGAAGGAGACCCAGTACTTC.

V gene TRBV21-1 combines with J gene TRBJ2-1. TRBV21-1 is reported as a pseudogene. The CDR3 runs 15 residues. CDR3 in amino acids: CASSKGSAFNNEQFF. In nucleotides, the CDR3 is TGTGCCAGCAGCAAAGGTTCGGCTTTCAACAATGAGCAGTTCTTC.

This clone is categorized as large. V is TRBV30 and J is TRBJ2-1; TRBD2 is a possible D gene (6 bases). The V end lost 5 bases, the J end lost 3 bases, and 8 bases lay between the germline ends. CDR3 length equals 12 residues. Germline V CDR1 and CDR2: GTSNPN, SVGIG (reference sequence). The CDR3 DNA follows: TGTGCCTGGGGAGGGCACTACAATGAGCAGTTCTTC. Translating it yields CAWGGHYNEQFF.

The chain links TRBV7-9 to TRBJ2-1; weak D call: TRBD2 (6 bases). With 1 base removed from V and 3 bases from J, the gap between germline ends came to 16 bases. Per the germline V gene, CDR1 is SEHNR and CDR2 is FQNEAQ (reference sequence). CDR3 length: 17 amino acids. CDR3 bases: TGTGCCAGCAGCTTAGGCACGGGAGTGTTAAACTACAATGAGCAGTTCTTC. Amino acids: CASSLGTGVLNYNEQFF.

As for this clone: Given a far larger clone just one base away, this is likely a sequencing read error. The J gene is TRBJ2-3, the V gene TRBV6-1, with D maybe TRBD2 (6 bases). This CDR3 is built from 16 residues. V shed 3 bases and J shed 2 bases, with 15 bases lying between them. CDR1 is MNHNS and CDR2 is SASEGT in the germline V gene. The CDR3 loop reads CASSELASEVTDTQYF. CDR3 in DNA: TGTGCCAGCAGTGAGTTGGCTAGCGAGGTCACAGATACGCAGTATTTT.

This sequence joins TRBV6-5 and TRBJ1-4, with D maybe TRBD1 (5 bases). Germline CDR1 is MNHEY and CDR2 is SVGAGI. The CDR3 is 14 amino acids. Trimming took 8 bases from V and 4 from J, leaving 14 bases between them. CDR3 loop: CASRPGRFNEKLFF. The CDR3, as DNA: TGTGCCAGCCGCCCGGGACGGTTTAATGAAAAACTGTTTTTT.

This clone occurred once. The genes are TRBV6-5 and TRBJ1-5; unclear D gene. CDR1 MNHEY and CDR2 SVGAGI come from the germline V gene. The V end lost 6 bases, the J end lost 1 base, and 10 bases lay between the germline ends. CDR3 length: 14 residues. CDR3 amino acids: CASREFGSNQPQHF. Here the CDR3 DNA reads TGTGCCAGCAGGGAATTCGGGAGCAATCAGCCCCAGCATTTT.

V usage is TRBV2 and J usage is TRBJ2-1; no definite D call. Germline CDR1 reads SNHLY; CDR2 reads FYNNEI. V was pared by 3 bases and J by 3 bases, with 6 bases between. This CDR3 has 13 residues. CDR3 nucleotide sequence: TGTGCCAGCAGTGATTCGGGCTACAATGAGCAGTTCTTC. Amino acid sequence: CASSDSGYNEQFF.

The chain recombines TRBV11-2 with TRBJ2-7, with D uncertain. This CDR3 has 15 residues. CDR1 and CDR2 from the germline V gene are SGHAT and FQNNGV. The germline V and J ends were trimmed by 2 bases and 0 bases, with 11 bases remaining between them. The CDR3 DNA reads TGTGCCAGCAGCTTACTGGGGATTGGCTCCTACGAGCAGTACTTC. Protein product: CASSLLGIGSYEQYF. The variable domain in full, completed from reference TRBV11-2 and TRBJ2-7, reads EAGVAQSPRYKIIEKRQSVAFWCNPISGHATLYWYQQILGQGPKLLIQFQNNGVVDDSQLPKDRFSAERLKGVDSTLKIQPAKLEDSAVYLCASSLLGIGSYEQYFGPGTRLTVT.

The chain joins TRBV4-2 to TRBJ2-3, with TRBD2 matching 13 bases. The germline gives CDR1 LGHNA, CDR2 YNFKEQ. Trimming at V came to 0 bases and at J to 5 bases, leaving 5 bases not matched to a gene. There are 17 residues in the CDR3. The CDR3 coding sequence is TGTGCCAGCAGCCAAGATGGGACTAGCGGGATGGGAGATACGCAGTATTTT. This encodes CASSQDGTSGMGDTQYF.

The V and J genes are TRBV27 and TRBJ2-5; D unclear. Germline CDR1 and CDR2: MNHEY and SMNVEV (reference sequence). The CDR3 consists of 14 residues. V shed 4 bases and J shed 7 bases, with 16 bases lying between them. CDR3 in amino acids: CASSSPGPPGTQYF. In nucleotides, the CDR3 is TGTGCCAGCAGTTCTCCCGGGCCTCCGGGGACCCAGTACTTC.

The rearrangement uses TRBV27 and TRBJ1-4; TRBD1 is a possible D gene (5 bases). V gave up 4 bases and J gave up 6 bases, with 15 bases separating them. From germline, CDR1 is MNHEY and CDR2 SMNVEV (reference sequence). This CDR3 is 15 amino acids long. CDR3 sequence: CASSSKTGTHEKLFF. The CDR3 DNA sequence: TGTGCCAGCAGTTCGAAGACGGGGACTCATGAAAAACTGTTTTTT. The variable domain in full, with the rest retrieved from reference TRBV27 and TRBJ1-4, is EAQVTQNPRYLITVTGKKLTVTCSQNMNHEYMSWYRQDPGLGLRQIYYSMNVEVTDKGDVPEGYKVSRKEKRNFPLILESPSPNQTSLYFCASSSKTGTHEKLFFGSGTQLSVL.

This chain links TRBV29-1 with TRBJ1-1, with D possibly being TRBD1 (5 bases). Trimming left V 6 bases short and J 0 bases short, with 11 bases between. CDR3 length equals 13 residues. Germline-derived CDR1 and CDR2 are SQVTM and ANQGSEA. The CDR3: CSVLEGLNTEAFF. CDR3 coding DNA: TGCAGCGTCCTCGAGGGGTTGAACACTGAAGCTTTCTTT.

The chain uses TRBV4-1 and TRBJ2-1; D is unclear. V lost 0 bases and J lost 3, with 6 bases in between. Germline V gene data show CDR1 as MGHRA and CDR2 as YSYEKL. The CDR3 runs to 14 residues. The CDR3 nucleotides are TGCGCCAGCAGCCAAGAAACGGGCTACAATGAGCAGTTCTTC. It is translated as CASSQETGYNEQFF.

Only a few counts were recorded for this clone. This chain connects TRBV4-3 to TRBJ2-7; D is unresolved. The germline V and J ends were trimmed by 0 bases and 6 bases, with 9 bases remaining between them. The CDR3 loop spans 13 amino acids. Looked up from germline, CDR1 is LGHNA and CDR2 is YSLEER. In nucleotides, the CDR3 is TGCGCCAGCAGCCAAGAACTAATCGGCGAGCAGTACTTC. Residues: CASSQELIGEQYF.

The chain is built from TRBV28 and TRBJ2-3; D remains unclear. The germline CDR1 and CDR2 sequences are MDHEN and SYDVKM. Trimming removed 6 bases at V and 6 bases at J, with 10 bases between. This CDR3 comprises 12 residues. CDR3 nucleotides: TGTGCCAGCAGAGCGCTAGGGGATACGCAGTATTTT. Its translation is CASRALGDTQYF.

This sequence joins TRBV6-1 and TRBJ2-7; 8 positions match TRBD1. CDR1 is MNHNS, CDR2 SASEGT, per germline. The CDR3 runs 15 residues. The ends lost 3 bases at V and 4 bases at J; junction bases unmatched: 8. CDR3 bases: TGTGCCAGCAGTGACCCAGGGGGCGTATCATACGAGCAGTACTTC. Encoded protein: CASSDPGGVSYEQYF.

The V gene is TRBV7-9, the J gene TRBJ1-2, with D possibly being TRBD1 (6 bases). The length of the CDR3 is 14 residues. V lost 7 bases, J lost 4 bases, and 16 bases lay in between. Germline CDR1 SEHNR, CDR2 FQNEAQ (reference sequence). Here the CDR3 reads CASTSPGASYGYTF. CDR3 DNA sequence: TGTGCCAGCACCTCTCCAGGGGCAAGCTATGGCTACACCTTC.

The gene calls are TRBV5-1 and TRBJ1-1; D possibly corresponds to TRBD1 (6 bases). With 3 bases removed from V and 6 bases from J, the gap between germline ends came to 12 bases. Germline V gene data show CDR1 as SGHRS and CDR2 as YFSETQ. The CDR3 consists of 13 residues. The CDR3 nucleotides are TGCGCCAGCAGCTCAGGGGAGGGGTCTGAAGCTTTCTTT. It yields the protein CASSSGEGSEAFF.

CDR3 in DNA: TGTGCCAGTAGTATTCTGGGCCAAGAGACCCAGTACTTC. It is translated as CASSILGQETQYF. The chain carries TRBV19 and TRBJ2-5, with D unresolved. V lost 3 bases, J lost 1 base, and 6 bases lay in between. The CDR3 extends over 13 amino acids. CDR1 and CDR2 from the germline V gene are LNHDA and SQIVND (reference sequence).

The gene calls are TRBV5-1 and TRBJ2-5; the D gene is possibly TRBD1 (6 bases). The CDR3 consists of 13 residues. V was shortened by 3 bases and J by 5 bases, with 11 bases between the two germline ends. Germline V CDR1 and CDR2: SGHRS, YFSETQ. The CDR3 region has the DNA TGCGCCAGCAGCTCCGGGACAATGGAGACCCAGTACTTC. Amino acid sequence: CASSSGTMETQYF. The full variable domain, rest sourced from reference TRBV5-1 and TRBJ2-5, is KAGVTQTPRYLIKTRGQQVTLSCSPISGHRSVSWYQQTPGQGLQFLFEYFSETQRNKGNFPGRFSGRQFSNSRSEMNVSTLELGDSALYLCASSSGTMETQYFGPGTRLLVL.

The gene calls are TRBV2 and TRBJ2-4; D perhaps matches TRBD2 (5 bases). The CDR3 is 15 amino acids. V dropped 8 bases and J dropped 0 bases, with 14 bases sitting between them. From germline, CDR1 is SNHLY and CDR2 FYNNEI. CDR3 protein: CASGLDTAAKNIQYF. CDR3 in DNA: TGTGCCAGCGGACTCGACACAGCAGCCAAAAACATTCAGTACTTC.

The V gene is TRBV19, the J gene TRBJ1-2; no clear D gene. This CDR3 region has 13 residues. The V and J ends lost 3 bases and 7 bases respectively, with 12 bases between them. Germline CDR1 reads LNHDA; CDR2 reads SQIVND (reference sequence). The CDR3 protein is CASSMEAYGGYTF. In DNA, the CDR3 is TGTGCCAGTAGTATGGAAGCTTACGGTGGCTACACCTTC.

In its sample, this clone was seen once. The chain uses TRBV5-1 and TRBJ1-1; no definite D call. From germline, CDR1 is SGHRS and CDR2 YFSETQ. With 3 bases removed from V and 0 bases from J, the gap between germline ends came to 15 bases. The CDR3 is made up of 16 amino acids. The CDR3 sequence is CASSSSLTTMNTEAFF. The CDR3 DNA reads TGCGCCAGCAGCTCCTCGTTGACGACCATGAACACTGAAGCTTTCTTT.